Following are 27 T cell receptor beta chains from one sample sequenced in a study of cytomegalovirus exposure and HLA in healthy donors. PCR amplification relied on 60 Vbeta primers (plus 13 Jbeta primers). Clones were read by immunoSEQ multiplex PCR, and TCRdb kept only the in-frame ones, dropping some. The data contain a few hundred thousand clones, around 85% of them singletons. The sequenced sample consisted of PBMCs. The receptors come from a girl aged 2-10 years in good health and CMV-seronegative.

The V gene is TRBV6-1, the J gene TRBJ2-7; 9 bases are shared with TRBD1. V shed 6 bases and J 0 bases; nucleotides not matched to a gene: 6. The germline gives CDR1 MNHNS, CDR2 SASEGT. CDR3 length: 15 residues. The CDR3 region has the DNA TGTGCCAGCAGGCTAGGACAGGGGATCTCCTACGAGCAGTACTTC. Protein sequence: CASRLGQGISYEQYF.

This chain joins TRBV5-6 and TRBJ1-1; a possible D gene is TRBD1 (6 bases). CDR1 SGHDT and CDR2 YYEEEE come from the germline V gene. Trimming pared 4 bases from V and 5 bases from J, leaving 21 bases between. The length of the CDR3 is 16 residues. This CDR3 reads CASSRRLTGTYTEAFF. CDR3 nucleotides: TGTGCCAGCAGCCGGAGATTAACAGGGACCTATACTGAAGCTTTCTTT.

The chain has TRBV2 and TRBJ2-3; no definite D call. V lost 10 bases and J lost 2, with 16 bases in between. CDR1 SNHLY and CDR2 FYNNEI come from the germline V gene. CDR3 size: 14 residues. The CDR3 bases are TGTGCCACATTACCCAAGTTAGCCACAGATACGCAGTATTTT. Translating gives CATLPKLATDTQYF.

The rearrangement links TRBV5-1 to TRBJ2-7; TRBD2 matches at 8 bases. V shed 2 bases, J shed 10 bases, and the junction held 8 bases outside the gene matches. CDR3 length: 13 amino acids. Germline V gene data show CDR1 as SGHRS and CDR2 as YFSETQ. CDR3 protein: CASSFDVSGIQYF. As DNA, the CDR3 is TGCGCCAGCAGCTTTGATGTTAGCGGGATTCAGTACTTC.

This sequence joins TRBV6-5 and TRBJ1-2; D not certain. V shed 6 bases and J shed 2 bases, with 10 bases lying between them. Germline loops: CDR1 MNHEY, CDR2 SVGAGI. CDR3 length: 13 residues. The CDR3 protein is CASSSVMNYGYTF. The DNA for the CDR3 is TGTGCCAGCAGCTCAGTTATGAACTATGGCTACACCTTC.

V and J are TRBV29-1 and TRBJ2-1, with a possible D match to TRBD2 (6 bases). The CDR3 has 14 amino acids. Germline assignment: CDR1 SQVTM and CDR2 ANQGSEA. V lost 6 bases and J 0 bases, leaving 12 bases between the germline ends. CDR3 amino acids: CSVGSSASYNEQFF. The DNA of the CDR3 is TGCAGCGTCGGGAGTAGCGCCTCCTACAATGAGCAGTTCTTC.

The chain carries TRBV12-5 and TRBJ2-2, with TRBD2 as a possible D gene (6 bases). The CDR3 spans 13 residues. V lost 1 base to trimming and J lost 6 bases, with 6 bases between them. Looked up from germline, CDR1 is LGHNT and CDR2 is FRNRAP. CDR3 sequence reads: CASGLGGAGELFF. The CDR3 DNA is TGTGCTAGTGGTTTGGGGGGGGCCGGGGAGCTGTTTTTT.

The CDR3 protein is CASSEIGGEGQETQYF. In DNA form, the CDR3 reads TGTGCCAGCAGTGAAATCGGGGGAGAGGGTCAAGAGACCCAGTACTTC. This chain uses TRBV6-1 with TRBJ2-5, with a weak D call TRBD2 (6 bases). The CDR3 extends over 16 amino acids. The ends were cut back, 2 bases at V and 2 bases at J, with 15 bases in the middle. Germline V CDR1 and CDR2: MNHNS, SASEGT.

V gene TRBV5-5 combines with J gene TRBJ2-7; D may be TRBD1 (6 bases). Trimming took 1 base from V and 6 from J, leaving 11 bases between them. Germline V gene lookup returns CDR1 SGHKS and CDR2 YYEKEE (reference sequence). The CDR3 is 13 amino acids. For the CDR3, the DNA is TGTGCCAGCAGCTTGCAGGGGTCGCGCGAGCAGTACTTC. Its protein is CASSLQGSREQYF.

V gene TRBV25-1 combines with J gene TRBJ1-1, with a tentative D call TRBD1 (6 bases). The CDR3 extends over 14 amino acids. From germline, CDR1 is MGHDK and CDR2 SYGVNS. V was clipped by 5 bases and J by 2 bases, with 12 bases between them. The CDR3 is CASSRTDINTEAFF. The CDR3 nucleotides are TGTGCCAGCAGTAGGACAGATATCAACACTGAAGCTTTCTTT.

This chain connects TRBV6-5 to TRBJ2-7; TRBD1 matches at 7 bases. The J segment lost 0 bases and the V segment lost 6 bases, leaving 5 bases of the junction unmatched. There are 14 residues in the CDR3. CDR1 MNHEY and CDR2 SVGAGI come from the germline V gene. The CDR3 sequence is CASSRTGGSYEQYF. CDR3 sequence (DNA): TGTGCCAGCAGCAGGACAGGAGGCTCCTACGAGCAGTACTTC.

There are a few counts of this clone. The V gene is TRBV5-5, the J gene TRBJ1-2; D unresolved. CDR1 and CDR2 from the germline V gene are SGHKS and YYEKEE (reference sequence). V dropped 0 bases and J dropped 0 bases, with 12 bases sitting between them. The CDR3 is 16 amino acids. The CDR3 DNA is TGTGCCAGCAGCTTGGAGTTTGCGCTGGCTAACTATGGCTACACCTTC. It encodes CASSLEFALANYGYTF.

The chain uses TRBV5-1 and TRBJ2-2, with a possible D match to TRBD1 (6 bases). The V end lost 4 bases, the J end lost 7 bases, and 14 bases lay between the germline ends. The germline V gene has CDR1 SGHRS and CDR2 YFSETQ. CDR3 length equals 14 residues. DNA for the CDR3: TGCGCCAGCAGCCGGACAGTTCGGGGCGGGGAGCTGTTTTTT. Translation: CASSRTVRGGELFF.

This rearrangement joins TRBV13 to TRBJ1-6; unclear D gene. Germline V CDR1 and CDR2: PRHDT, FYEKMQ (reference sequence). V dropped 5 bases and J dropped 7 bases, with 12 bases sitting between them. The CDR3 consists of 14 residues. CDR3 loop: CASSPTQRNSPLHF. CDR3 DNA sequence: TGTGCCAGCAGCCCCACCCAACGGAATTCACCCCTCCACTTT.

This clone was observed a handful of times. The V call is TRBV25-1, the J call TRBJ2-5; D might be TRBD2 (6 bases). V lost 3 bases and J 5 bases, leaving 22 bases between the germline ends. The CDR3 covers 17 residues. Germline CDR1 MGHDK, CDR2 SYGVNS. CDR3 protein: CASSEGSPGFGGETQYF. The CDR3 region has the DNA TGTGCCAGCAGTGAGGGGAGCCCAGGGTTCGGGGGTGAGACCCAGTACTTC.

The genes are TRBV30 and TRBJ2-5; D might be TRBD2 (5 bases). This CDR3 is 11 amino acids long. V was clipped by 0 bases and J by 7 bases, with 6 bases between them. Germline V CDR1 and CDR2: GTSNPN, SVGIG (reference sequence). The CDR3 here is CAWSVRGTQYF. CDR3 DNA sequence: TGTGCCTGGAGTGTACGGGGGACCCAGTACTTC.

The chain links TRBV29-1 to TRBJ2-7; TRBD1 matches 8 bases. The CDR3 contains 12 residues. CDR1 is SQVTM, CDR2 ANQGSEA, per germline. V shed 3 bases, J shed 5 bases, and the junction held 3 bases outside the gene matches. The CDR3 DNA follows: TGCAGCGTTGACAGGGGGCGGGACGAGCAGTACTTC. This sequence encodes CSVDRGRDEQYF.

A remark on this clone: At one end, the junction sequence differs from germline, possibly due to a read error. This chain uses TRBV7-9 with TRBJ1-2; the D gene is possibly TRBD1 (5 bases). CDR3 length equals 17 residues. The V gene's germline CDR1 is SEHNR and CDR2 FQNEAQ (reference sequence). As DNA, the CDR3 is TGTTCCAGCAGCTTAGAGGCCCCTCGGGGGGGAAGATATGGCTACACCTTC. Its translation: CSSSLEAPRGGRYGYTF.

This rearrangement joins TRBV6-1 to TRBJ2-7, with D possibly matching TRBD1 (6 bases). CDR1 is MNHNS and CDR2 is SASEGT in the germline V gene. Trimming stripped 6 bases from V and 0 bases from J, with 12 bases between. The length of the CDR3 is 14 residues. CDR3 sequence reads: CASSLGGGSYEQYF. The CDR3 nucleotides read TGTGCCAGCAGCCTAGGGGGTGGCTCCTACGAGCAGTACTTC.

This chain joins TRBV6-5 and TRBJ2-7; 11 positions match TRBD1. CDR1 and CDR2 (germline): MNHEY, SVGAGI. This CDR3 spans 14 amino acids. V lost 4 bases and J lost 8; bases outside the gene matches: 7. CDR3 sequence reads: CASSLGQGGLKQYF. CDR3 in DNA: TGTGCCAGCAGTTTGGGACAGGGGGGGCTCAAGCAGTACTTC.

This clone has a handful of counts. V is TRBV25-1 and J is TRBJ2-5; 8 bases map to TRBD1. The J call is in doubt because the DNA end fits TRBJ2-7 better. CDR3 length: 14 amino acids. In germline, CDR1 is MGHDK, CDR2 SYGVNS. The CDR3 sequence is CASSEPDRAYEQYF. As DNA, the CDR3 is TGTGCCAGCAGTGAGCCGGACAGGGCCTACGAGCAGTACTTC.

The J gene is TRBJ1-1, the V gene TRBV29-1; 8 nucleotides match TRBD1. The trim removed 4 bases at V and 8 bases at J, leaving 9 bases unmatched. There are 13 residues in the CDR3. In germline, CDR1 is SQVTM, CDR2 ANQGSEA. Here the CDR3 DNA reads TGCAGCGTTGGCGGGGACAGGTCAAACGAAGCTTTCTTT. It is translated as CSVGGDRSNEAFF.

As to this clone: Other DNA sequences in this sample translate to the same CDR3. The genes are TRBV27 and TRBJ2-7, with 8 nucleotides matching TRBD1. Germline CDR1 and CDR2: MNHEY and SMNVEV (reference sequence). Trimming cost V 1 base and J 0 bases; bases outside gene matches: 5. The CDR3 is 16 amino acids. DNA of the CDR3: TGTGCCAGCAGTTTATTCGGACAGGGCCTCTCCTACGAGCAGTACTTC. This codes for CASSLFGQGLSYEQYF.

This rearrangement joins TRBV5-1 to TRBJ2-1; the match to TRBD2 covers 8 bases. J gave up 4 bases and V 0 bases, and 6 bases lay outside the gene matches. CDR1 and CDR2 from the germline V gene are SGHRS and YFSETQ. This CDR3 comprises 16 residues. In DNA form, the CDR3 reads TGCGCCAGCAGCTTGGCTCCGTCGGGGGGGTACAATGAGCAGTTCTTC. Residues: CASSLAPSGGYNEQFF.

V and J are TRBV7-9 and TRBJ2-1; weak D call: TRBD2 (7 bases). The CDR3 consists of 14 residues. Per germline, CDR1 SEHNR and CDR2 FQNEAQ (reference sequence). Trimming took off 8 bases at V and 0 bases at J, with 11 bases between the two ends. As DNA, the CDR3 is TGTGCCAGCGGAGGGGGGGGCTCCTACAATGAGCAGTTCTTC. Translating it yields CASGGGGSYNEQFF.

This chain uses TRBV5-4 with TRBJ2-3, with TRBD2 as a possible D gene (6 bases). The CDR3 covers 13 residues. Trimming removed 0 bases at V and 4 bases at J, with 6 bases between. CDR1 is SGHNT and CDR2 is YYREEE in the germline V gene (reference sequence). CDR3 DNA: TGTGCCAGCAGCTTGGGGGAGGCAGATACGCAGTATTTT. Its translation: CASSLGEADTQYF.

V and J are TRBV10-3 and TRBJ1-5; D unresolved. V lost 0 bases to trimming and J lost 7 bases, with 10 bases between them. Germline V CDR1 and CDR2: ENHRY, SYGVKD. The CDR3 totals 14 residues. For the CDR3, the DNA is TGTGCCATCAGTGAGTCGGTTGGAGGCCAGCCCCAGCATTTT. This codes for CAISESVGGQPQHF.